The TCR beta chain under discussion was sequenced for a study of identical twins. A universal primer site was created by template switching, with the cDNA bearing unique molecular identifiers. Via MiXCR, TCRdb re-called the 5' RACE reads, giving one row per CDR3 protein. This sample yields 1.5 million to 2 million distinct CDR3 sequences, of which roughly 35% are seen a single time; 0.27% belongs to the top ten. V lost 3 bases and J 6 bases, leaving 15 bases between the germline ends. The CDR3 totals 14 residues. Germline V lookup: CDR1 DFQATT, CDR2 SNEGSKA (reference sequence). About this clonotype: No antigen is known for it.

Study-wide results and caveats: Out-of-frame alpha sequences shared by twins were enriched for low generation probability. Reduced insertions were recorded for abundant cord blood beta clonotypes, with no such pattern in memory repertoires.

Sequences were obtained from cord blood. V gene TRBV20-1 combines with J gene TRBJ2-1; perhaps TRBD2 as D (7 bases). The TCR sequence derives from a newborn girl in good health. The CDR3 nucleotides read TGCAGTGCTAGTTGGGGGGGGGCCGCCAATGAGCAGTTCTTC. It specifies CSASWGGAANEQFF.